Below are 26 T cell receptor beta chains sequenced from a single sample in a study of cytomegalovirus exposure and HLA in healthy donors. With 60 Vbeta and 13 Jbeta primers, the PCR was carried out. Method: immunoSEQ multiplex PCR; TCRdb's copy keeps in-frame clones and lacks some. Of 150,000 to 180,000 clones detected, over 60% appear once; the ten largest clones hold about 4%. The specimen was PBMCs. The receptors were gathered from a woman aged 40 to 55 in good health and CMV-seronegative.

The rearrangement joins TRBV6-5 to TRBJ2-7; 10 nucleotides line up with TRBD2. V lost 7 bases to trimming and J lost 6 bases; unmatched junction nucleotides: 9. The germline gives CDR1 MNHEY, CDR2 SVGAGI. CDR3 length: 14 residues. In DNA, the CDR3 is TGTGCCAGCATTTTAGCGGGAGGCGCTGGCGAGCAGTACTTC. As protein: CASILAGGAGEQYF.

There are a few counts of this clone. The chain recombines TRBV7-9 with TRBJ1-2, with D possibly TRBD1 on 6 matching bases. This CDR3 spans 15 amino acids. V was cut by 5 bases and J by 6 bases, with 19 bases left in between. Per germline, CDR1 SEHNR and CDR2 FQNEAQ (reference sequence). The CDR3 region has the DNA TGTGCCAGCAGCGAACAGGGATTCGCGGGAGATGGCTACACCTTC. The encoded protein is CASSEQGFAGDGYTF.

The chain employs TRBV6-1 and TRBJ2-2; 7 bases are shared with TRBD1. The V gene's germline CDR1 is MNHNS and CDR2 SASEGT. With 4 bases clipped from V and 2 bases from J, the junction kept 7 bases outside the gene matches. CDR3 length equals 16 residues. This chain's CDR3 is CASSALGQTNTGELFF. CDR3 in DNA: TGTGCCAGCAGTGCCCTGGGACAGACTAACACCGGGGAGCTGTTTTTT.

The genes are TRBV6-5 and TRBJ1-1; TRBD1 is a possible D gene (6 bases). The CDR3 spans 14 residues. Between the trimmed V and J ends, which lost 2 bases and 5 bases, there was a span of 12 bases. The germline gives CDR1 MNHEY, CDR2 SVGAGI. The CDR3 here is CASSYGRGGTEAFF. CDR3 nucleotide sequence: TGTGCCAGCAGTTACGGGAGGGGGGGGACTGAAGCTTTCTTT.

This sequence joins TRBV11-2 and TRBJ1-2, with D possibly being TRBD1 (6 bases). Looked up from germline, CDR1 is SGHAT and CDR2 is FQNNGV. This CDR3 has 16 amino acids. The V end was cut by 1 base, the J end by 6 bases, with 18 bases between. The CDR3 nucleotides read TGTGCCAGCAGCTTAGGGGTCAGGGGTTCTGATCATGGCTACACCTTC. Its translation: CASSLGVRGSDHGYTF.

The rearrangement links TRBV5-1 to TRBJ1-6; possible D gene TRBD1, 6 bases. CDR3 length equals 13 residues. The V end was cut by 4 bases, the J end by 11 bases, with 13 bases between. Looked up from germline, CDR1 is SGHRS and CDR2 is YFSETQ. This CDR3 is CASSPPQGTPLHF. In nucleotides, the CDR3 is TGCGCCAGCAGCCCCCCACAGGGAACACCCCTCCACTTT.

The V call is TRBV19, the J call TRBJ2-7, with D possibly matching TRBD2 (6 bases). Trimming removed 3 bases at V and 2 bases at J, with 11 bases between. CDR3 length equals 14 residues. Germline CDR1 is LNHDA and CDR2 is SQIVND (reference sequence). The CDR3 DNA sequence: TGTGCCAGTAGTATGTGGGGGGACCCCTACGAGCAGTACTTC. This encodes CASSMWGDPYEQYF.

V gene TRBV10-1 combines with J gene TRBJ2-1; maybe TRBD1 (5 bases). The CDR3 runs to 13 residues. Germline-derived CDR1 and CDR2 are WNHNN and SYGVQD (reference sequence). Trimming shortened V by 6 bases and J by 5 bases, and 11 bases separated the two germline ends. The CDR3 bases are TGCGCCAGCAGGGGGTGGGGCGACAATGAGCAGTTCTTC. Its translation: CASRGWGDNEQFF.

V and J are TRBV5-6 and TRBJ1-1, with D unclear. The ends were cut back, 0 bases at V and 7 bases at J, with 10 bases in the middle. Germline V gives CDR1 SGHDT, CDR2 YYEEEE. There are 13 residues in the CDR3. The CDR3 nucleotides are TGTGCCAGCAGCTTGGCCTCCACAGATGAAGCTTTCTTT. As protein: CASSLASTDEAFF.

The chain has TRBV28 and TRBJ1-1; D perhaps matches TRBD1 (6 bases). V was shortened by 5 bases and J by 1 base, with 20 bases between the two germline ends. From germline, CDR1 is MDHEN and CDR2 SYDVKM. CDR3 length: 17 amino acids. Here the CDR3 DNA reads TGTGCCAGCAGTGGGATCCGGGCAGGGGATACGAACACTGAAGCTTTCTTT. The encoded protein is CASSGIRAGDTNTEAFF.

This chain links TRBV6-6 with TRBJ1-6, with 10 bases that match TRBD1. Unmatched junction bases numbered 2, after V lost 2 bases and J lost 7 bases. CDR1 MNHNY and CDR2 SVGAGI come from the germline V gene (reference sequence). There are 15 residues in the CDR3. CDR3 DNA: TGTGCCAGCAGTTACGGACAGGGGGAGAATTCACCCCTCCACTTT. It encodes CASSYGQGENSPLHF.

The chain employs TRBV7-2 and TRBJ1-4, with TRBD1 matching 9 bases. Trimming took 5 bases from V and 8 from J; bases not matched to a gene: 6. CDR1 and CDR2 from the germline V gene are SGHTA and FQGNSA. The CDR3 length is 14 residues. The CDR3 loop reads CASSTGTGREKLFF. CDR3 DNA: TGTGCCAGCAGCACCGGGACAGGGAGAGAAAAACTGTTTTTT.

The CDR3 reads CASSIVSAGHTYGYTF. CDR3 sequence (DNA): TGTGCCAGTAGTATAGTATCGGCAGGGCACACCTATGGCTACACCTTC. This chain connects TRBV19 to TRBJ1-2; maybe TRBD1 (5 bases). CDR1 and CDR2 (germline): LNHDA, SQIVND (reference sequence). V was clipped by 1 base and J by 4 bases, with 16 bases between them. This CDR3 comprises 16 residues.

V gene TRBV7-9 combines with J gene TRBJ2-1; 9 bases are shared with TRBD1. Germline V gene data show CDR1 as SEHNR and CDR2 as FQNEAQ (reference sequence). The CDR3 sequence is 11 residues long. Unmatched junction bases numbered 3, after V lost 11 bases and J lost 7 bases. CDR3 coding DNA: TGTGCCTGGGACAGGGAAAATGAGCAGTTCTTC. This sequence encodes CAWDRENEQFF.

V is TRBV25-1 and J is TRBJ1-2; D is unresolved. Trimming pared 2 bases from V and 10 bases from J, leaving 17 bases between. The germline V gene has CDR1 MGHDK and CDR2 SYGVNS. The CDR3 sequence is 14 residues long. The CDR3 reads CASSEGSGRTTYTF. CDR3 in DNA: TGTGCCAGCAGTGAAGGAAGCGGGCGGACGACCTACACCTTC.

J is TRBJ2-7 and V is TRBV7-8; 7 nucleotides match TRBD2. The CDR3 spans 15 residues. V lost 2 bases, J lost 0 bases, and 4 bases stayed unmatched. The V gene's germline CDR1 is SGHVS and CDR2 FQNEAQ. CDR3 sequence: CASSLILADSYEQYF. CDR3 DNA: TGTGCCAGCAGCTTAATCCTAGCGGACTCCTACGAGCAGTACTTC.

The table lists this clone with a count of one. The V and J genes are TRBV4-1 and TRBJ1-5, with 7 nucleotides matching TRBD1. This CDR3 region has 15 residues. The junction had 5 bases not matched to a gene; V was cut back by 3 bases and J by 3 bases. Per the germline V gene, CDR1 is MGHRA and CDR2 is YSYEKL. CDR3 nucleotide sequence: TGCGCCAGCAGCCATGGGGACAGATACAATCAGCCCCAGCATTTT. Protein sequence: CASSHGDRYNQPQHF.

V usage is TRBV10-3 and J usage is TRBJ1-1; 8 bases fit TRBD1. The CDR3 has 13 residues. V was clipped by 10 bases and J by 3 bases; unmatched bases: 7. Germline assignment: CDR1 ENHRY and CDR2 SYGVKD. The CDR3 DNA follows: TGTGCCACCGGACAGGGAAGTTACACTGAAGCTTTCTTT. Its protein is CATGQGSYTEAFF.

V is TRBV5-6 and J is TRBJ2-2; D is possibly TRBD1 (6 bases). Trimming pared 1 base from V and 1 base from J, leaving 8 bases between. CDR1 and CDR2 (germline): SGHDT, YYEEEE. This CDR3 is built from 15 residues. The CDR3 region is CASSLLGGNTGELFF. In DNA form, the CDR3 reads TGTGCCAGCAGCTTGTTAGGGGGGAACACCGGGGAGCTGTTTTTT.

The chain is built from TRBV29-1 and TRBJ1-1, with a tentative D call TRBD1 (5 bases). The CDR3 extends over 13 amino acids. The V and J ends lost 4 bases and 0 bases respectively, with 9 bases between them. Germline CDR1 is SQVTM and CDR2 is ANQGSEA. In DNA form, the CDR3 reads TGCAGCGTTGTCAGACAGATGAACACTGAAGCTTTCTTT. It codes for CSVVRQMNTEAFF.

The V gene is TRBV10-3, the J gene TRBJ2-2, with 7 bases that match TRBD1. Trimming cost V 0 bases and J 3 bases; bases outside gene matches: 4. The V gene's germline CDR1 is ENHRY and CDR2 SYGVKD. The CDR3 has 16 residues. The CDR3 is CAISESRGRDTGELFF. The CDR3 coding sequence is TGTGCCATCAGTGAGTCAAGGGGGCGCGACACCGGGGAGCTGTTTTTT.

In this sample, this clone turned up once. The CDR3: CASSLSPGISGNTIYF. The CDR3 DNA sequence: TGTGCCAGCAGCTTGTCCCCGGGGATTAGTGGAAACACCATATATTTT. The chain combines TRBV5-8 with TRBJ1-3, with D uncertain. Looked up from germline, CDR1 is SGHTS and CDR2 is YDEGEE. V was trimmed by 1 base and J by 3 bases, leaving 14 bases between them. The length of the CDR3 is 16 residues. The full variable domain, its missing parts supplied by reference TRBV5-8 and TRBJ1-3, is EAGVTQSPTHLIKTRGQQATLRCSPISGHTSVYWYQQALGLGLQFLLWYDEGEERNRGNFPPRFSGRQFPNYSSELNVNALELEDSALYLCASSLSPGISGNTIYFGEGSWLTVV.

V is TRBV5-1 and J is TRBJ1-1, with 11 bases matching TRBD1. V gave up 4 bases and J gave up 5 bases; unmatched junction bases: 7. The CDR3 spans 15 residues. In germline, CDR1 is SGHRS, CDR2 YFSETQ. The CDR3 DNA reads TGCGCCAGCAGCGGACCGGGACAGGGGGGGACTGAAGCTTTCTTT. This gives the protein CASSGPGQGGTEAFF.

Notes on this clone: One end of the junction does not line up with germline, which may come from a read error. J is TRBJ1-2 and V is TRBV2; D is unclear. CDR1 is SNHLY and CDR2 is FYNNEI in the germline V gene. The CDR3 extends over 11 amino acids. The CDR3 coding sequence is TGTGCCAGCATTGAAGGGCTTGGCTACACCTTC. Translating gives CASIEGLGYTF.

The CDR3 DNA reads as TGTGCCAGCAGCCCTCCCTCTGGAAACACCATATATTTT. This gives the protein CASSPPSGNTIYF. The chain links TRBV7-9 to TRBJ1-3; no definite D call. This CDR3 has 13 residues. V was shortened by 5 bases and J by 0 bases, with 5 bases between the two germline ends. CDR1 SEHNR and CDR2 FQNEAQ come from the germline V gene (reference sequence).

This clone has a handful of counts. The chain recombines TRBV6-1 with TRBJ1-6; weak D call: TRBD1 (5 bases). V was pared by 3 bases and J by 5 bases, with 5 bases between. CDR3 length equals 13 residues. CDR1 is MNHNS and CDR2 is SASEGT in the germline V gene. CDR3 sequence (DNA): TGTGCCAGCAGTGACAGGGATAATTCACCCCTCCACTTT. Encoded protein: CASSDRDNSPLHF.